A selection of T cell receptor beta chains follows, all from one sample in a study of identical twins. TCRdb processed the 5' RACE reads anew with MiXCR; each CDR3 protein has one entry. Of about 280,000 distinct CDR3 sequences listed, around 8.8% are singletons. These data are also associated with another study on yellow fever vaccine responses in identical twins.

Sample: memory (CD45RO+) T cells sorted from blood. Receptors were obtained from a woman younger than 30 in good health. CDR3s include the opening cysteine and the closing phenylalanine or tryptophan. D genes are given only for firm matches. Only part of the rows carry a size: once, few, many, or a class if the clone is expanded.

CDR3 DNA | CDR3 protein | V gene | CDR3 length | clone size | J gene | D gene
TGCGCCAGCAGCCACAGGGGCCAGGGCCGGCTAGAGACCCAGTACTTC | CASSHRGQGRLETQYF | TRBV5-1 | 16 | - | TRBJ2-5 | TRBD1
TGCAGTGCTTCCGACAGCCCAGGGGCAGATACGCAGTATTTT | CSASDSPGADTQYF | TRBV20-1 | 14 | - | TRBJ2-3 | -
TGTGCCACCAGTGATCGACAAGGGCAGTTCTTC | CATSDRQGQFF | TRBV24-1 | 11 | few | TRBJ2-1 | -
TGTGCCAGCAGTGAAGGGGCTAACTATGGCTACACCTTC | CASSEGANYGYTF | TRBV25-1 | 13 | - | TRBJ1-2 | -
TGTGCCAGCAGCCGGGACAGCGACGAGCAGTACTTC | CASSRDSDEQYF | TRBV28 | 12 | few | TRBJ2-7 | TRBD1
TGTGCCAGCAGCTTAGTAGGGATACAGCAAACAGATACGCAGTATTTT | CASSLVGIQQTDTQYF | TRBV5-6 | 16 | many | TRBJ2-3 | -
TGTGCCAGCAGTAGGGCCGGGACAGGGGACTTGAAAGCTTTCTTT | CASSRAGTGDLKAFF | TRBV6-1 | 15 | many | TRBJ1-1 | TRBD1
TGTGCCAGCAGCTTCGAAGCGGGAGGGGGCACAGATACGCAGTATTTT | CASSFEAGGGTDTQYF | TRBV11-3 | 16 | few | TRBJ2-3 | TRBD2
TGTGCCACCAGCAGAGATTCGGGCTCCTACGAGCAGTACTTC | CATSRDSGSYEQYF | TRBV15 | 14 | many | TRBJ2-7 | -
TGTGCCAGCAGTGATGGTCTGACAGCCTATAATTCACCCCTCCACTTT | CASSDGLTAYNSPLHF | TRBV6-1 | 16 | many | TRBJ1-6 | -
TGCAGTGCTAGAGGTAAAACTAGCGATTACTACGAGCAGTACTTC | CSARGKTSDYYEQYF | TRBV20-1 | 15 | many | TRBJ2-7 | TRBD2
TGTGCCAGCAGTGCCCCGGGACTAGCGGGAGGAATGAGCTCCTACAATGAGCAGTTCTTC | CASSAPGLAGGMSSYNEQFF | TRBV2 | 20 | few | TRBJ2-1 | TRBD2
TGTGCCAGTAGTATAGAAGTGGGATGGAAGTCGGGTACGCAGTATTTT | CASSIEVGWKSGTQYF | TRBV19 | 16 | few | TRBJ2-3 | -
TGCAGTGCAGCGGGACTAGCGAACCACAATGAGCAGTTCTTC | CSAAGLANHNEQFF | TRBV20-1 | 14 | few | TRBJ2-1 | TRBD2
TGCAGTGCGATCGACGGACAGGGGTTTGGCTACACCTTC | CSAIDGQGFGYTF | TRBV20-1 | 13 | many | TRBJ1-2 | TRBD1
TGTGCCAGCAGGGCGGACAGATATGGCTACACCTTC | CASRADRYGYTF | TRBV2 | 12 | few | TRBJ1-2 | -
TGTGCCAGCAGCCGCACCGGGACAGGGGCCTACGAGCAGTACTTC | CASSRTGTGAYEQYF | TRBV27 | 15 | - | TRBJ2-7 | TRBD1
TGTGCCAGCAGCTTGTGGAGCGGCCAAGAGACCCAGTACTTC | CASSLWSGQETQYF | TRBV5-4 | 14 | many | TRBJ2-5 | -
TGTGCCATCAGTGAGCCCTCTAGCGGGAGGGCCAACGTCCTGACTTTC | CAISEPSSGRANVLTF | TRBV10-3 | 16 | few | TRBJ2-6 | TRBD2
TGTGCCATCAGTGACCCGAGTCGCACCGGGGAGCTGTTTTTT | CAISDPSRTGELFF | TRBV10-3 | 14 | few | TRBJ2-2 | -
TGTGCCAGCCGAAAGACGGACCCTGGGGCCAACGTCCTGACTTTC | CASRKTDPGANVLTF | TRBV6-4 | 15 | many | TRBJ2-6 | -
TGTGCCAGCAGACCGACCAGGGGGGAGACCCAGTACTTC | CASRPTRGETQYF | TRBV12-3/TRBV12-4 | 13 | - | TRBJ2-5 | TRBD1
TGTGCCAGCAGCTTGGGACTAGCGGAAGGCCTCAAGTACTTC | CASSLGLAEGLKYF | TRBV11-1 | 14 | - | TRBJ2-4 | TRBD2
TGTGCCACCAGCGCCTTGGTGGGTACGAACACTGAAGCTTTCTTT | CATSALVGTNTEAFF | TRBV15 | 15 | - | TRBJ1-1 | -
TGTGCCAGCAGCCAAGGAGTTTACAACACTGAAGCTTTCTTT | CASSQGVYNTEAFF | TRBV3-1 | 14 | - | TRBJ1-1 | -
TGCGCCAGCAGCCAAGTTAAGCCTTTAGCGGTCGGCTACACCTTC | CASSQVKPLAVGYTF | TRBV4-1 | 15 | many | TRBJ1-2 | -
TGCGCCAGCAGCTTGGGAAGCGTCGGCAACACCGGGGAGCTGTTTTTT | CASSLGSVGNTGELFF | TRBV5-1 | 16 | many | TRBJ2-2 | -
TGTGCCAGCAGCCCGGGACTCCAGGGCACTGAAGCTTTCTTT | CASSPGLQGTEAFF | TRBV28 | 14 | few | TRBJ1-1 | -
TGTGCCAGCAGTGAAGGGCTCCAGAAGAACACCGGGGAGCTGTTTTTT | CASSEGLQKNTGELFF | TRBV2 | 16 | many | TRBJ2-2 | -
TGTGCCAGCAGCTTATGGATGGGTATCTACGAGCAGTACTTC | CASSLWMGIYEQYF | TRBV7-8 | 14 | - | TRBJ2-7 | -
TGTGCCAGCAGTGAATGGTCAGGGTGGACCACCGGGGAGCTGTTTTTT | CASSEWSGWTTGELFF | TRBV6-1 | 16 | - | TRBJ2-2 | -
TGCGCCAGCAGCTCGTACCAGGGTTTGTCGGGCTACACCTTC | CASSSYQGLSGYTF | TRBV5-1 | 14 | few | TRBJ1-2 | -
TGCGCCAGCAGACAGACTAGCCTGACAGATACGCAGTATTTT | CASRQTSLTDTQYF | TRBV5-1 | 14 | many | TRBJ2-3 | TRBD2
TGTGCCAGCAGTCACGGGGCGGGGGGGCCCGATACGCAGTATTTT | CASSHGAGGPDTQYF | TRBV6-5 | 15 | - | TRBJ2-3 | TRBD2
TGTGCCAGCAGCAGGGACAGGACGAACACTGAAGCTTTCTTT | CASSRDRTNTEAFF | TRBV12-3/TRBV12-4 | 14 | many | TRBJ1-1 | TRBD1
TGTGCCACCAGATCCGACAGGGGACTGATCTACACCTTC | CATRSDRGLIYTF | TRBV24-1 | 13 | many | TRBJ1-2 | TRBD1
TGTGCCAGCACTTTATCAGGAAAGGATACGCAGTATTTT | CASTLSGKDTQYF | TRBV6-5 | 13 | - | TRBJ2-3 | -
TGTGCCAGCAGTTTGGGCAGGGTCGGCAATCAGCCCCAGCATTTT | CASSLGRVGNQPQHF | TRBV28 | 15 | few | TRBJ1-5 | -
TGTGCCAGCAGTGAAGTTTCTAGCGGGTACCGGGCGGCCCAGTACTTC | CASSEVSSGYRAAQYF | TRBV6-1 | 16 | - | TRBJ2-5 | TRBD2
TGTGCCAGCAGTCCAGGGGATTCACCCCTCCACTTT | CASSPGDSPLHF | TRBV7-9 | 12 | few | TRBJ1-6 | -
TGTGCCAGCAGTTTAGGGGCCCGGGGGGAGGCTTTCTTT | CASSLGARGEAFF | TRBV12-3/TRBV12-4 | 13 | few | TRBJ1-1 | -
TGTGCCAGCAGCAAAGGCGGAATGATGAGCAATCAGCCCCAGCATTTT | CASSKGGMMSNQPQHF | TRBV21-1 | 16 | - | TRBJ1-5 | -
TGTGCCAGCAGTCCGGGACTAGCGGGGACCGGGGAGCTGTTTTTT | CASSPGLAGTGELFF | TRBV12-3/TRBV12-4 | 15 | many | TRBJ2-2 | TRBD2
TGCAGCGTTCGTCAGGGGTCCCCCTCCACAGATACGCAGTATTTT | CSVRQGSPSTDTQYF | TRBV29-1 | 15 | - | TRBJ2-3 | -
TGCAGTGCTAGATTTCCGGCGGGGGGGTACAATGAGCAGTTCTTC | CSARFPAGGYNEQFF | TRBV20-1 | 15 | few | TRBJ2-1 | TRBD2
TGTGCCACCAGCAACTGGATTATCGGGGATGGCTACACCTTC | CATSNWIIGDGYTF | TRBV15 | 14 | - | TRBJ1-2 | -
TGTGCTACAGCCACCGGGGGAGGTCCAGATACGCAGTATTTT | CATATGGGPDTQYF | TRBV6-1 | 14 | few | TRBJ2-3 | -
TGTGCCAGCAGTTACTCGGCCAGGGGTTTCGGGGATGAGCAGTTCTTC | CASSYSARGFGDEQFF | TRBV6-5 | 16 | - | TRBJ2-1 | -
TGTGCCAGCAGTTTTGCCCGGGAGGGCCTGTTCTTC | CASSFAREGLFF | TRBV12-3/TRBV12-4 | 12 | few | TRBJ2-1 | TRBD2
TGTGCCAGCAGCCTTCACAGGGATAAGGCCAACTACGAGCAGTACTTC | CASSLHRDKANYEQYF | TRBV7-3 | 16 | many | TRBJ2-7 | -
TGTGCCAGTAGTCCCGACGGGAAGAGCTCCTACAATGAGCAGTTCTTC | CASSPDGKSSYNEQFF | TRBV19 | 16 | few | TRBJ2-1 | -
TGCGCCAGCAGCTTGGAGTACGGGACTAGCATCAATGAGCAGTTCTTC | CASSLEYGTSINEQFF | TRBV5-1 | 16 | many | TRBJ2-1 | TRBD2
TGTGCCAGCAGTCCTGGCCACAGGGCTAGCGAAAAACTGTTTTTT | CASSPGHRASEKLFF | TRBV9 | 15 | - | TRBJ1-4 | -
TGCGCCAGCAGCTTGGATGGGGGGATTGGCGGGAGCACAGATACGCAGTATTTT | CASSLDGGIGGSTDTQYF | TRBV5-1 | 18 | many | TRBJ2-3 | -
TGTGCCTCTAGGGGACTAGCGGGAGTCGAGCAGTACTTC | CASRGLAGVEQYF | TRBV19 | 13 | many | TRBJ2-7 | TRBD2